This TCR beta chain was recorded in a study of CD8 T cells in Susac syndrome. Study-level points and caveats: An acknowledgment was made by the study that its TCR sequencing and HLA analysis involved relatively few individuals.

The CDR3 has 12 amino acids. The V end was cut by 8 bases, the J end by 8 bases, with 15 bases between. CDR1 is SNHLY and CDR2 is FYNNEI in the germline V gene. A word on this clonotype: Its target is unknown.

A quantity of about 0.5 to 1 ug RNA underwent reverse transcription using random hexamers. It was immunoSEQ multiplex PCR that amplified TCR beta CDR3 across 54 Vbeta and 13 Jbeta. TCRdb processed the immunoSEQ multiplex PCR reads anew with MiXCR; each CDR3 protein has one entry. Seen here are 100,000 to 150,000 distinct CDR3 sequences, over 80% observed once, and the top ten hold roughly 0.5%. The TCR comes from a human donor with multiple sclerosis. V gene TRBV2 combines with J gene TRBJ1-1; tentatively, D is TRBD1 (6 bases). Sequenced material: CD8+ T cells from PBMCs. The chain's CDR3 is CASLPGEGEAFF. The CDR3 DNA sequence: TGTGCCAGCCTACCAGGGGAGGGGGAAGCTTTCTTT.